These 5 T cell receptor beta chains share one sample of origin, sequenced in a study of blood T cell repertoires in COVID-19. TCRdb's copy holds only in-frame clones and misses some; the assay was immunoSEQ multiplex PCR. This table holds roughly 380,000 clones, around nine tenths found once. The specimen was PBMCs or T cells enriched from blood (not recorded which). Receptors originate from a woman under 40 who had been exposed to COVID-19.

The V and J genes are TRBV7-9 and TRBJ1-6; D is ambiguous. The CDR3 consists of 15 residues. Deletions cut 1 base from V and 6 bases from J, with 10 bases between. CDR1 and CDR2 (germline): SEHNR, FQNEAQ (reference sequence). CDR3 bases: TGTGCCAGCAGCTTAGGGTCACAGTTTAATTCACCCCTCCACTTT. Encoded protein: CASSLGSQFNSPLHF.

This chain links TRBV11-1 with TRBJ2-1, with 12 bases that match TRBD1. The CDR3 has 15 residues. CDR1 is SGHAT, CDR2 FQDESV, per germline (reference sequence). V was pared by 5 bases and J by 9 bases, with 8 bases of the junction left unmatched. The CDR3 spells CASSRSGTGGREQFF. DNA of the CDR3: TGTGCCAGCAGCCGCTCCGGGACAGGGGGCCGTGAGCAGTTCTTC.

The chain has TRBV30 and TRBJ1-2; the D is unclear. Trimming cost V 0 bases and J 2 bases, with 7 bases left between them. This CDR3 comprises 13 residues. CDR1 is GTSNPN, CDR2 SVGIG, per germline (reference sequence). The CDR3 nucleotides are TGTGCCTGGAGTGTACAACTAAACTATGGCTACACCTTC. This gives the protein CAWSVQLNYGYTF.

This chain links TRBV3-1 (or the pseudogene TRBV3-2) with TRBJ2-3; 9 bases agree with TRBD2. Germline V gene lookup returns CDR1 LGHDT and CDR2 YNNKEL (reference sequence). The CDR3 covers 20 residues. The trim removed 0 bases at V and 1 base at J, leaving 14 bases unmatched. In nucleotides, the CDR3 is TGTGCCAGCAGCCAAGAAGGGCGGGAGGGCCAAATTCTGGGCACAGATACGCAGTATTTT. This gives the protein CASSQEGREGQILGTDTQYF.

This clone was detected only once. The CDR3 sequence is CASSLAYLAVTNTGELFF. The CDR3 coding sequence is TGCGCCAGCAGCCTGGCCTACCTAGCGGTTACGAACACCGGGGAGCTGTTTTTT. This chain uses TRBV5-1 with TRBJ2-2; TRBD2 matches 7 bases. The CDR3 length is 18 residues. Looked up from germline, CDR1 is SGHRS and CDR2 is YFSETQ. V was pared by 4 bases and J by 0 bases, with 12 bases of the junction left unmatched.